The sequence of this T cell receptor beta chain was determined in a study of radiotherapy plus CTLA-4 blockade in lung cancer. Study-level information: Patients showed objective responses in about 20% of cases and disease control in roughly 31%.

Method: immunoSEQ multiplex PCR; TCRdb's copy keeps in-frame clones and lacks some. The data contain over 60,000 clones, around nine tenths of them seen just once; the ten biggest clones take up 35% to 50%. Whole-study results and caveats: Strongest reported response predictors: early blood clone changes and post-radiation interferon-beta.

For this clone: Its antigen remains unknown.

The source is a human donor with non-small cell lung cancer that progressed on radiotherapy plus ipilimumab. This specimen consisted of peripheral blood, obtained from a patient treated with radiotherapy plus ipilimumab.

For the CDR3, the DNA is TGCGCCAGCAGCTTGGCGCAGATCGAGGGGACCCAGTACTTC. Protein product: CASSLAQIEGTQYF. The V and J genes are TRBV5-1 and TRBJ2-5, with a tentative D call TRBD2 (5 bases). The germline V gene has CDR1 SGHRS and CDR2 YFSETQ. The CDR3 is made up of 14 amino acids. Trimming left V 0 bases short and J 7 bases short, with 13 bases between.